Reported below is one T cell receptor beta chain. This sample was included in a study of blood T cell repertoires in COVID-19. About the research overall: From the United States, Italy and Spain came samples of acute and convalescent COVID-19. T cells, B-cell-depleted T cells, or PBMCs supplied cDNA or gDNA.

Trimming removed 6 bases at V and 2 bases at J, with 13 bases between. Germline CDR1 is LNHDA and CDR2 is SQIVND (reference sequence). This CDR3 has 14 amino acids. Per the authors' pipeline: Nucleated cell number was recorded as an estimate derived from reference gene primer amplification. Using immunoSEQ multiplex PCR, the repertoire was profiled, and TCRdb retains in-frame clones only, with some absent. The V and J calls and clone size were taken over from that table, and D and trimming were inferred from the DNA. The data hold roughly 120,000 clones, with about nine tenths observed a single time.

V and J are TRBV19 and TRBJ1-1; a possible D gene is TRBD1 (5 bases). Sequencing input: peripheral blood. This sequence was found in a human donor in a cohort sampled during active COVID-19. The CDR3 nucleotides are TGTGCCAGTAGGCTGACAGCGCCCAACACTGAAGCTTTCTTT. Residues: CASRLTAPNTEAFF.